The rows below give T cell receptor beta chains drawn from one sample of a study of CD4 T cells in relation to SARS-CoV-2 and coronaviruses. Method: immunoSEQ multiplex PCR; TCRdb's copy keeps in-frame clones and lacks some. The table lists over 25,000 clones, less than 85% of them singletons. No cognate antigen is known for these TCRs. Sequencing was done on a sample of CD4+ T cells from PBMCs, cultured in vitro. These receptors were collected from a human donor in good health. Both conserved end residues are part of each CDR3. A D gene is named only where the DNA matches it firmly. The listing skips clone size in some rows; elsewhere it reads once, few, many or a size class.

J: TRBJ2-7
V: TRBV5-1
D: .
size: once
DNA: TGCGCCAGCGCTTTCGGGGACCGCGATCGGTACGAGCAGTACTTC
CDR3: CASAFGDRDRYEQYF

J: TRBJ2-5
V: TRBV5-4
D: TRBD2
size: .
DNA: TGTGCCAGCAGCCCCTCAGCGGGGGGGCTCAGGACCCAGTACTTC
CDR3: CASSPSAGGLRTQYF

J: TRBJ2-3
V: TRBV5-5
D: TRBD2
size: once
DNA: TGTGCCAGCAGCTTGGCTCTAGCGGGGGGGCGCGGTTGGACAGATACGCAGTATTTT
CDR3: CASSLALAGGRGWTDTQYF

J: TRBJ2-7
V: TRBV4-1
D: TRBD2
size: .
DNA: TGCGCCAGCAGCCAAGGAAAACTAGCGGGAGGCTACGAGCAGTACTTC
CDR3: CASSQGKLAGGYEQYF

J: TRBJ2-5
V: TRBV5-1
D: .
size: few
DNA: TGCGCCAGCAGCTTGGACTTGCTCCAAGAGACCCAGTACTTC
CDR3: CASSLDLLQETQYF

J: TRBJ2-3
V: TRBV27
D: TRBD2
size: .
DNA: TGTGCCAGCAGTACGGCTAGTTTACTAGCGGGGAATACGCAGTATTTT
CDR3: CASSTASLLAGNTQYF

J: TRBJ2-2
V: TRBV5-5
D: TRBD1
size: .
DNA: TGTGCCAGCAGCTTGAGGACAGGGAACACCGGGGAGCTGTTTTTT
CDR3: CASSLRTGNTGELFF

J: TRBJ2-1
V: TRBV12-1
D: .
size: once
DNA: TGTGCCAGCAGCCCTGGGACTAGCGGGAGAAGGTACAATGAGCAGTTCTTC
CDR3: CASSPGTSGRRYNEQFF

J: TRBJ2-1
V: TRBV4-1
D: TRBD1
size: .
DNA: TGCGCCAGCAGCCAACCATCACAGGGGATGGGTGAGCAGTTCTTC
CDR3: CASSQPSQGMGEQFF

J: TRBJ1-5
V: TRBV9
D: .
size: .
DNA: TGTGCCAGCAGCGTAGGGACAAAGGAGGAGCCCCAGCATTTT
CDR3: CASSVGTKEEPQHF

J: TRBJ2-1
V: TRBV7-2
D: .
size: .
DNA: TGTGCCAGCAGCTTATTCAATGAGCAGTTCTTC
CDR3: CASSLFNEQFF

J: TRBJ2-1
V: TRBV9
D: TRBD2
size: .
DNA: TGTGCCAGCAGCGTCGAGCTCACTAGCGGGTTTTTGGATGAGCAGTTCTTC
CDR3: CASSVELTSGFLDEQFF

J: TRBJ2-7
V: TRBV10-3
D: .
size: once
DNA: TGTGCCATCAGTGATATGGGACTTAGAGCATACGAGCAGTACTTC
CDR3: CAISDMGLRAYEQYF

J: TRBJ2-7
V: TRBV12-3/TRBV12-4
D: .
size: .
DNA: TGTGCCAGCAGTTTATTTGGCGAGCAGTACTTC
CDR3: CASSLFGEQYF

J: TRBJ1-4
V: TRBV7-2
D: .
size: .
DNA: TGTGCCAGCAACCCGAGCTTTGGTGAAAAACTGTTTTTT
CDR3: CASNPSFGEKLFF

J: TRBJ1-3
V: TRBV5-8
D: .
size: .
DNA: TGTGCCAGCAGCCGGACGGCATCTGGAAACACCATATATTTT
CDR3: CASSRTASGNTIYF

J: TRBJ1-6
V: TRBV9
D: .
size: .
DNA: TGTGCCAGCAGCGTAGCCGGCAGGAGGAATTCACCCCTCCACTTT
CDR3: CASSVAGRRNSPLHF

J: TRBJ2-1
V: TRBV6-2/TRBV6-3
D: TRBD2
size: once
DNA: TGTGCCAGCAGTTACTCGCTTAGCGGGGGGCAGTTCTTC
CDR3: CASSYSLSGGQFF

J: TRBJ2-3
V: TRBV5-1
D: TRBD2
size: .
DNA: TGCGCCAGCAGCTCGGGACTAGCCTTCCTTCGAGGCACAGATACGCAGTATTTT
CDR3: CASSSGLAFLRGTDTQYF

J: TRBJ2-6
V: TRBV5-1
D: .
size: .
DNA: TGCGCCAGCAGCTTAGGTCCAGTGGACTCTGGGGCCAACGTCCTGACTTTC
CDR3: CASSLGPVDSGANVLTF

J: TRBJ2-1
V: TRBV7-9
D: .
size: .
DNA: TGTGCCAGCAGCTTAGTAGCTAGCCTACACTACAATGAGCAGTTCTTC
CDR3: CASSLVASLHYNEQFF

J: TRBJ2-6
V: TRBV7-2
D: TRBD2
size: .
DNA: TGTGCCAGCACCTTTAGCGGGGGGACTGGGGCCAACGTCCTGACTTTC
CDR3: CASTFSGGTGANVLTF

J: TRBJ1-4
V: TRBV2
D: .
size: .
DNA: TGTGCCAGCAAGAAGGAAAAACTGTTTTTT
CDR3: CASKKEKLFF

J: TRBJ2-3
V: TRBV3-1/TRBV3-2
D: .
size: few
DNA: TGTGCCAGCAGCCCCCGCCTAGGTCGCACAGATACGCAGTATTTT
CDR3: CASSPRLGRTDTQYF

J: TRBJ2-1
V: TRBV5-1
D: TRBD1
size: .
DNA: TGCGCCAGCAGCACACAGGGGCCGAATGAGCAGTTCTTC
CDR3: CASSTQGPNEQFF

J: TRBJ2-2
V: TRBV2
D: .
size: .
DNA: TGTGCCAGCAGTGTGGGCTTGAGCCCGTCCGTCGGGGAGCTGTTTTTT
CDR3: CASSVGLSPSVGELFF